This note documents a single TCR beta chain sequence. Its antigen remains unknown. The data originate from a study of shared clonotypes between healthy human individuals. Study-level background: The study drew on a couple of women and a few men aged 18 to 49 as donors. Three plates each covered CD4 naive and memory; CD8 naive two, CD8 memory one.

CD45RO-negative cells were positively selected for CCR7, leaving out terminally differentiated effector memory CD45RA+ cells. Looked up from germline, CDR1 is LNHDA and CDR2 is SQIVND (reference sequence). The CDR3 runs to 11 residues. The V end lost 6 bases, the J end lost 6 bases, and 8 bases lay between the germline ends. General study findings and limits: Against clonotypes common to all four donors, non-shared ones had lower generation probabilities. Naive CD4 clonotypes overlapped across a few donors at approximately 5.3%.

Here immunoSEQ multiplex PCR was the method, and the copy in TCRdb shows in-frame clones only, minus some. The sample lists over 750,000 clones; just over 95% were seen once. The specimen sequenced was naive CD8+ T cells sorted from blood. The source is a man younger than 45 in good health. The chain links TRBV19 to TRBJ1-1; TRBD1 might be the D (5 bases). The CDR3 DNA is TGTGCCAGTAGAACAGGTTCTGAAGCTTTCTTT. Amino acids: CASRTGSEAFF.